The 11 T cell receptor beta chains below were found in one sample sequenced in a study of blood T cell repertoires in COVID-19. TCRdb's table, derived via immunoSEQ multiplex PCR, lists solely in-frame clones and lacks some. The sample includes hundreds of thousands of clones, 80% to 90% of them seen just once. The sequencing sample was made of peripheral blood. Every receptor here comes from a woman in her forties with active or convalescent COVID-19.

The chain joins TRBV10-3 to TRBJ1-1, with a possible D match to TRBD1 (6 bases). The germline gives CDR1 ENHRY, CDR2 SYGVKD. The CDR3 is made up of 14 amino acids. V lost 4 bases and J lost 11, with 20 bases in between. The CDR3 spells CAISVQGPGSSAFF. For the CDR3, the DNA is TGTGCCATCAGTGTGCAGGGGCCAGGGAGCTCGGCTTTCTTT.

J is TRBJ1-2 and V is TRBV7-2, with 9 bases identical to TRBD1. Germline V CDR1 and CDR2: SGHTA, FQGNSA. The V gene end was trimmed by 5 bases and the J gene end by 0 bases; junction bases not matched to a gene: 10. CDR3 length: 17 residues. The CDR3 sequence is CASSPEGQGMTNYGYTF. In DNA, the CDR3 is TGTGCCAGCAGCCCGGAGGGACAGGGCATGACTAACTATGGCTACACCTTC.

The chain couples TRBV5-1 to TRBJ2-5; TRBD2 matches at 8 bases. The V gene end was trimmed by 1 base and the J gene end by 2 bases; junction bases not matched to a gene: 10. The germline gives CDR1 SGHRS, CDR2 YFSETQ. CDR3 length equals 17 residues. The CDR3 reads CASSLSAGGLPQETQYF. The CDR3 DNA follows: TGCGCCAGCAGCTTGTCGGCGGGAGGTCTCCCTCAAGAGACCCAGTACTTC.

The chain couples TRBV7-9 to TRBJ1-2; 9 nucleotides match TRBD1. CDR1 and CDR2 from the germline V gene are SEHNR and FQNEAQ (reference sequence). The CDR3 totals 17 residues. With 5 bases clipped from V and 2 bases from J, the junction kept 12 bases outside the gene matches. CDR3 loop: CASSPISGTGRNYGYTF. As DNA, the CDR3 is TGTGCCAGCAGCCCAATCTCGGGGACAGGGAGGAACTATGGCTACACCTTC. Full variable domain (missing parts from reference TRBV7-9 and TRBJ1-2): DTGVSQNPRHKITKRGQNVTFRCDPISEHNRLYWYRQTLGQGPEFLTYFQNEAQLEKSRLLSDRFSAERPKGSFSTLEIQRTEQGDSAMYLCASSPISGTGRNYGYTFGSGTRLTVV.

The V gene is TRBV3-1 (or the pseudogene TRBV3-2), the J gene TRBJ1-4, with D unclear. Germline V gene sequence: CDR1 LGHDT, CDR2 YNNKEL (reference sequence). V was trimmed by 3 bases and J by 0 bases, leaving 8 bases between them. The CDR3 contains 15 residues. In DNA form, the CDR3 reads TGTGCCAGCAGCCACACGACACCAACTAATGAAAAACTGTTTTTT. It translates to CASSHTTPTNEKLFF.

The chain joins TRBV24-1 to TRBJ2-6; 12 bases are a match to TRBD1. This CDR3 comprises 16 residues. CDR1 and CDR2 (germline): KGHDR, SFDVKD. V dropped 10 bases and J dropped 1; count of bases not matched to a gene: 4. The CDR3: CATGTGGKSGANVLTF. The CDR3 DNA reads as TGTGCCACTGGGACAGGGGGCAAATCTGGGGCCAACGTCCTGACTTTC.

The V and J genes are TRBV5-1 and TRBJ2-1, with 9 bases matching TRBD2. Germline CDR1 is SGHRS and CDR2 is YFSETQ. This CDR3 contains 16 residues. Unmatched junction bases numbered 11, after V lost 0 bases and J lost 10 bases. CDR3 in amino acids: CASSLGGRGFGSEQFF. CDR3 nucleotides: TGCGCCAGCAGCTTGGGCGGGAGGGGCTTCGGAAGCGAGCAGTTCTTC.

The chain uses TRBV7-3 and TRBJ2-1; 9 bases agree with TRBD2. The V gene end was trimmed by 1 base and the J gene end by 5 bases; junction bases not matched to a gene: 3. The CDR3 extends over 15 amino acids. Germline CDR1 reads SGHTA; CDR2 reads FQGTGA. The CDR3 protein is CASSLSASGDNEQFF. CDR3 bases: TGTGCCAGCAGCTTAAGCGCTAGCGGGGACAATGAGCAGTTCTTC.

The V and J genes are TRBV24-1 and TRBJ2-5; D unclear. Germline CDR1 and CDR2: KGHDR and SFDVKD. V lost 3 bases and J lost 1, with 20 bases in between. The CDR3 consists of 18 residues. For the CDR3, the DNA is TGTGCCACCAGTGATACACCGACTTTGGCGGAATCCCAAGAGACCCAGTACTTC. Residues: CATSDTPTLAESQETQYF.

This chain links TRBV30 with TRBJ1-2, with 10 bases that match TRBD1. The CDR3 is made up of 14 amino acids. Per germline, CDR1 GTSNPN and CDR2 SVGIG (reference sequence). V was pared by 5 bases and J by 6 bases, with 9 bases of the junction left unmatched. The CDR3 DNA is TGTGCCTGGGACCGGGACAGGGGTATAGATGGCTACACCTTC. The encoded protein is CAWDRDRGIDGYTF.

This clone was seen only a few times. This rearrangement joins TRBV9 to TRBJ1-2; TRBD1 might be the D (5 bases). This CDR3 has 15 residues. The germline V gene has CDR1 SGDLS and CDR2 YYNGEE. V dropped 0 bases and J dropped 5 bases, with 14 bases sitting between them. CDR3 bases: TGTGCCAGCAGCGTAGACGGCGGGAGGGGTTATGGCTACACCTTC. Its protein is CASSVDGGRGYGYTF.